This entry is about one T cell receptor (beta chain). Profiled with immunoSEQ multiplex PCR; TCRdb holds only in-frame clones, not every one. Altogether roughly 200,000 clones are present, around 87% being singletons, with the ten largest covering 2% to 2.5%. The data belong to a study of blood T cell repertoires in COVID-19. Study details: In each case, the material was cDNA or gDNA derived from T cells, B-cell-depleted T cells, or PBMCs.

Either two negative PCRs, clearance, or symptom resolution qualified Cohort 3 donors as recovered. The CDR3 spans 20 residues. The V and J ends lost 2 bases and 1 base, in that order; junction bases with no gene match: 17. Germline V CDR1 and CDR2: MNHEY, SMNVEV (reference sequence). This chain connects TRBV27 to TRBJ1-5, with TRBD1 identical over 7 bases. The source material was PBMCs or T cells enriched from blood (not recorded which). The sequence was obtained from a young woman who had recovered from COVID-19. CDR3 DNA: TGTGCCAGCAGTTTACACCGACAGGGCCGCCTTCTGGAAAGCAATCAGCCCCAGCATTTT. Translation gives CASSLHRQGRLLESNQPQHF.